The table lists the clone carrying this T cell receptor beta chain with many counts. Its antigen is unidentified. The sample providers were healthy Caucasian people from Russia, aged about 6 to 90. The germline V gene has CDR1 SGHRS and CDR2 YFSETQ. After removal of 7 bases from V and 5 bases from J, the junction contained 5 bases not matched to a gene. This CDR3 has 13 residues. This entry comes from a study of blood T cells in healthy people across ages. General study results and limits: A conclusive naive versus antigen-experienced comparison was prevented by the unsorted PBMCs. Estimates of diversity drawn from one million T cells were considered underestimates. Age brought a roughly linear fall in TCR beta diversity measured per million T cells.

For the second PCR, which ran for roughly 6 to 11 cycles, a sample-barcoded 5' primer and a J-beta primer mix were used. TCRdb processed the 5' RACE reads anew with MiXCR; each CDR3 protein has one entry. The sample holds about 670,000 distinct CDR3 sequences, 52% seen once. The sequence was collected from a woman of 80 years or more in good health. The chain links TRBV5-1 to TRBJ1-5, with 8 bases aligning to TRBD1. Material: blood. The CDR3: CASRTGSDQPQHF. The DNA for the CDR3 is TGCGCCAGCCGGACAGGGAGTGATCAGCCCCAGCATTTT. Supplemented by reference TRBV5-1 and TRBJ1-5, the full variable domain reads KAGVTQTPRYLIKTRGQQVTLSCSPISGHRSVSWYQQTPGQGLQFLFEYFSETQRNKGNFPGRFSGRQFSNSRSEMNVSTLELGDSALYLCASRTGSDQPQHFGDGTRLSIL.